Many counts were recorded for the clone carrying this T cell receptor (beta chain). As yet, its antigen is unknown. TCRdb used MiXCR to reprocess the PCR reads, holding one entry per CDR3 protein. The sample holds 490,000 or so distinct CDR3 sequences, about a quarter seen once. The sample comes from a study of molecular identifiers for immune sequencing clone quantification. Study-level findings and limits: One million naive cells reportedly did not prevent detection of spiked Jurkat TCR RNA from one cell.

The CDR3 has 17 residues. Trimming removed 6 bases from V and 6 bases from J, with 25 bases in between. V is TRBV12-3 or TRBV12-4 and J is TRBJ2-3; D is uncertain. Sequenced material: naive CD8+ T cells from blood, with Jurkat cell RNA spiked in. As for subset: FACS-sorted CD8+CD4-CCR7+CD45RA+ naive T cells. The source is a human donor in good health. Some libraries in this study had Jurkat cell RNA spiked in. CDR3 sequence reads: CASSRDGPPPDPDTQYF. Written as DNA, the CDR3 is TGTGCCAGCAGCCGAGATGGGCCTCCTCCCGATCCCGATACGCAGTATTTT.